Listed below are T cell receptor beta chains from one sample, sequenced in a study of T cells in localized non-small cell lung cancer. Data came from immunoSEQ multiplex PCR; TCRdb stores just in-frame clones and leaves some out. Of approximately 70,000 clones listed, roughly 79% were seen once; the top ten hold approximately 4.7%. The sequencing used PBMCs, collected before any cancer treatment. The receptor set was obtained from a man aged 35-69 years with stage II lung adenocarcinoma. Each CDR3 is given with its conserved first and last residue. The D gene is left open where the match is weak.

J | D | V | CDR3 | DNA
TRBJ2-2 | TRBD2 | TRBV18 | CASSPPGLAGAGELFF | TGTGCCAGCTCACCACCTGGACTAGCGGGAGCCGGGGAGCTGTTTTTT
TRBJ1-5 | - | TRBV6-6 | CASSQDLRDQPQHF | TGTGCCAGCAGTCAGGACCTTCGAGACCAGCCCCAGCATTTT
TRBJ2-3 | - | TRBV13 | CASSPPGPIPDTQYF | TGTGCCAGCAGCCCCCCGGGACCTATCCCGGATACGCAGTATTTT
TRBJ1-1 | - | TRBV28 | CASSLSGNTEAFF | TGTGCCAGCAGTTTGTCAGGGAACACTGAAGCTTTCTTT
TRBJ2-1 | TRBD2 | TRBV7-2 | CASSQLGLAGALDEQFF | TGTGCCAGCAGCCAACTTGGTCTAGCGGGAGCCCTCGATGAGCAGTTCTTC
TRBJ1-1 | - | TRBV4-1 | CASSTGTLRGITEAFF | TGCGCCAGCAGCACCGGGACTTTGAGGGGTATCACTGAAGCTTTCTTT
TRBJ1-2 | TRBD1 | TRBV12-5 | CASGFIPGTGDYGYTF | TGTGCTAGTGGTTTCATACCCGGGACAGGGGACTATGGCTACACCTTC
TRBJ1-1 | - | TRBV7-3 | CASSLNPRDTEAFF | TGTGCCAGCAGCTTAAACCCAAGGGACACTGAAGCTTTCTTT
TRBJ1-2 | - | TRBV6-6 | CASSYGASGNGGYTF | TGTGCCAGCAGTTACGGAGCCTCAGGAAACGGTGGCTACACCTTC
TRBJ2-7 | - | TRBV7-2 | CASRGAGSYEQYF | TGTGCCAGTAGGGGTGCGGGCTCCTACGAGCAGTACTTC
TRBJ2-6 | TRBD2 | TRBV30 | CAWNSLAGESGANVLTF | TGTGCCTGGAACAGTCTAGCGGGAGAATCTGGGGCCAACGTCCTGACTTTC
TRBJ2-7 | - | TRBV5-5 | CASSIGTFSYEQYF | TGTGCCAGCAGCATAGGGACCTTCTCCTACGAGCAGTACTTC
TRBJ1-5 | TRBD1 | TRBV18 | CASSLTEGQANQPQHF | TGTGCCAGCTCACTCACAGAGGGACAGGCCAATCAGCCCCAGCATTTT
TRBJ1-5 | - | TRBV6-6 | CASTKGGHSNQPQHF | TGTGCCAGCACTAAGGGGGGACATAGCAATCAGCCCCAGCATTTT
TRBJ1-2 | - | TRBV7-9 | CASSLAGTYGYTF | TGTGCCAGCAGCTTAGCAGGCACCTATGGCTACACCTTC
TRBJ2-7 | - | TRBV30 | CAWTERSYEQYF | TGTGCCTGGACAGAGCGCTCCTACGAGCAGTACTTC
TRBJ2-7 | TRBD1 | TRBV9 | CASSADGTGSYEQYF | TGTGCCAGCAGCGCCGACGGGACAGGATCCTACGAGCAGTACTTC
TRBJ2-2 | TRBD2 | TRBV10-2 | CASRGLAGGAGELFF | TGCGCCAGCAGAGGACTAGCGGGAGGGGCCGGGGAGCTGTTTTTT
TRBJ2-7 | - | TRBV7-2 | CASSSQGASGEQYF | TGTGCCAGCAGCTCACAGGGTGCTAGCGGCGAGCAGTACTTC
TRBJ2-7 | - | TRBV4-1 | CASSPNTGMAYEQYF | TGCGCCAGCAGCCCTAACACCGGGATGGCCTACGAGCAGTACTTC
TRBJ2-2 | - | TRBV18 | CASSQIGSWDTGELFF | TGTGCCAGCTCACAAATCGGGAGTTGGGACACCGGGGAGCTGTTTTTT
TRBJ2-2 | TRBD1 | TRBV14 | CASRGQGSTGELFF | TGTGCCAGCCGAGGACAGGGGAGTACCGGGGAGCTGTTTTTT
TRBJ2-7 | - | TRBV6-4 | CATRVGLGASYREQYF | TGTGCCACCCGAGTAGGGCTGGGGGCGAGTTACCGCGAGCAGTACTTC
TRBJ1-1 | - | TRBV27 | CASSLAGGGGTEAFF | TGTGCCAGCAGTTTAGCGGGGGGAGGCGGCACTGAAGCTTTCTTT
TRBJ1-5 | - | TRBV19 | CASSTTYSSNQPQHF | TGTGCCAGTAGTACAACGTACAGTAGCAATCAGCCCCAGCATTTT
TRBJ2-7 | TRBD1 | TRBV5-1 | CASSLTGQPSYEQYF | TGCGCCAGCAGCTTGACGGGACAGCCGTCCTACGAGCAGTACTTC
TRBJ2-7 | TRBD2 | TRBV29-1 | CSVQRELNEQYF | TGCAGCGTTCAGCGGGAGCTCAACGAGCAGTACTTC
TRBJ2-5 | TRBD2 | TRBV7-6 | CASSLEGSGRGETQYF | TGTGCCAGCAGCTTAGAGGGTAGCGGGAGAGGTGAGACCCAGTACTTC
TRBJ1-5 | - | TRBV6-6 | CASNSGGGGSRQPQHF | TGTGCCAGCAATTCCGGGGGAGGGGGTTCGAGACAGCCCCAGCATTTT
TRBJ1-4 | TRBD1 | TRBV4-2 | CASSQGDREDEKLFF | TGTGCCAGCAGCCAAGGAGACAGGGAGGATGAAAAACTGTTTTTT
TRBJ2-1 | - | TRBV6-4 | CASSEQGSKQFF | TGTGCCAGCAGTGAGCAGGGGTCGAAGCAGTTCTTC
TRBJ2-7 | TRBD1 | TRBV5-1 | CASSPFTGTGNEQYF | TGCGCCAGCAGCCCATTCACCGGGACAGGGAACGAGCAGTACTTC
TRBJ1-1 | - | TRBV7-9 | CASSFTPDGNTEAFF | TGTGCCAGCAGCTTCACTCCGGACGGGAACACTGAAGCTTTCTTT